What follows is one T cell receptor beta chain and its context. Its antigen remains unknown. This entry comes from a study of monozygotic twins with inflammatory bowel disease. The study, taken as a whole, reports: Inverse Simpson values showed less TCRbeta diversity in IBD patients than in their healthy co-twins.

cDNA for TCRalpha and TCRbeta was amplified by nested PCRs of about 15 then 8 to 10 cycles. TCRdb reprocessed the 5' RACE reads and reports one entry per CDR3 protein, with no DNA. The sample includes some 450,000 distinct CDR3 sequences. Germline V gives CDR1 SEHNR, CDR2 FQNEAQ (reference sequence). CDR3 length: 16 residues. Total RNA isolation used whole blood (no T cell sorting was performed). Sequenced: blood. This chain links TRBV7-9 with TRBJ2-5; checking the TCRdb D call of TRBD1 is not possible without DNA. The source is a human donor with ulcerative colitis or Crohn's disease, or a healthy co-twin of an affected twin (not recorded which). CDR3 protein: CASSLGAGAGEETQYF.